The clone carrying this TCR beta chain was observed a handful of times. The record originates from a study of blood T cell repertoires in COVID-19. Germline lookup yields CDR1 SEHNR and CDR2 FQNEAQ (reference sequence). Trimming stripped 3 bases from V and 4 bases from J, with 6 bases between. The CDR3 runs 12 residues. Produced via immunoSEQ multiplex PCR; TCRdb's table is partial and in-frame only. The repertoire holds around 230,000 clones, with around 88% as singletons. The source material was PBMCs or T cells enriched from blood (not recorded which). The receptor was isolated from a middle-aged woman with acute COVID-19. The V gene is TRBV7-9, the J gene TRBJ2-5, with D unclear. The CDR3: CASSFERETQYF. CDR3 bases: TGTGCCAGCAGCTTTGAGCGAGAGACCCAGTACTTC. The full variable domain, rest sourced from reference TRBV7-9 and TRBJ2-5, is DTGVSQNPRHKITKRGQNVTFRCDPISEHNRLYWYRQTLGQGPEFLTYFQNEAQLEKSRLLSDRFSAERPKGSFSTLEIQRTEQGDSAMYLCASSFERETQYFGPGTRLLVL.